This T cell receptor beta chain was profiled in a study of T-cell memory formation after mild COVID-19. 5'RACE primed from the constant segment yielded TCR alpha and TCR beta cDNA libraries bearing sample barcodes and UMIs. TCRdb fed the 5' RACE reads into MiXCR, producing one record per CDR3 protein. Of 44,000 or so distinct CDR3 sequences listed, 7.5% to 10% are singletons. Many counts were recorded for this clonotype. Its antigen is unidentified. Study-wide findings and caveats: A second wave expanding day 15 to 37 was CD4+-biased; contracting clones were balanced.

This clonotype was sampled from an adult woman who had mild COVID-19 (a few samples of this study predate the infection). Cell type and time point are not known. The sample was PBMCs or a T cell subset sorted from them (not recorded which).

The CDR3 here is CATSSVNPYPTGELFF. The CDR3 DNA sequence: TGTGCCACCAGCAGCGTCAATCCCTACCCCACCGGGGAGCTGTTTTTT. The chain recombines TRBV15 with TRBJ2-2; unclear D gene. V lost 3 bases and J 4 bases, leaving 15 bases between the germline ends. Germline loops: CDR1 LNHNV, CDR2 YYDKDF (reference sequence). The CDR3 has 16 amino acids.